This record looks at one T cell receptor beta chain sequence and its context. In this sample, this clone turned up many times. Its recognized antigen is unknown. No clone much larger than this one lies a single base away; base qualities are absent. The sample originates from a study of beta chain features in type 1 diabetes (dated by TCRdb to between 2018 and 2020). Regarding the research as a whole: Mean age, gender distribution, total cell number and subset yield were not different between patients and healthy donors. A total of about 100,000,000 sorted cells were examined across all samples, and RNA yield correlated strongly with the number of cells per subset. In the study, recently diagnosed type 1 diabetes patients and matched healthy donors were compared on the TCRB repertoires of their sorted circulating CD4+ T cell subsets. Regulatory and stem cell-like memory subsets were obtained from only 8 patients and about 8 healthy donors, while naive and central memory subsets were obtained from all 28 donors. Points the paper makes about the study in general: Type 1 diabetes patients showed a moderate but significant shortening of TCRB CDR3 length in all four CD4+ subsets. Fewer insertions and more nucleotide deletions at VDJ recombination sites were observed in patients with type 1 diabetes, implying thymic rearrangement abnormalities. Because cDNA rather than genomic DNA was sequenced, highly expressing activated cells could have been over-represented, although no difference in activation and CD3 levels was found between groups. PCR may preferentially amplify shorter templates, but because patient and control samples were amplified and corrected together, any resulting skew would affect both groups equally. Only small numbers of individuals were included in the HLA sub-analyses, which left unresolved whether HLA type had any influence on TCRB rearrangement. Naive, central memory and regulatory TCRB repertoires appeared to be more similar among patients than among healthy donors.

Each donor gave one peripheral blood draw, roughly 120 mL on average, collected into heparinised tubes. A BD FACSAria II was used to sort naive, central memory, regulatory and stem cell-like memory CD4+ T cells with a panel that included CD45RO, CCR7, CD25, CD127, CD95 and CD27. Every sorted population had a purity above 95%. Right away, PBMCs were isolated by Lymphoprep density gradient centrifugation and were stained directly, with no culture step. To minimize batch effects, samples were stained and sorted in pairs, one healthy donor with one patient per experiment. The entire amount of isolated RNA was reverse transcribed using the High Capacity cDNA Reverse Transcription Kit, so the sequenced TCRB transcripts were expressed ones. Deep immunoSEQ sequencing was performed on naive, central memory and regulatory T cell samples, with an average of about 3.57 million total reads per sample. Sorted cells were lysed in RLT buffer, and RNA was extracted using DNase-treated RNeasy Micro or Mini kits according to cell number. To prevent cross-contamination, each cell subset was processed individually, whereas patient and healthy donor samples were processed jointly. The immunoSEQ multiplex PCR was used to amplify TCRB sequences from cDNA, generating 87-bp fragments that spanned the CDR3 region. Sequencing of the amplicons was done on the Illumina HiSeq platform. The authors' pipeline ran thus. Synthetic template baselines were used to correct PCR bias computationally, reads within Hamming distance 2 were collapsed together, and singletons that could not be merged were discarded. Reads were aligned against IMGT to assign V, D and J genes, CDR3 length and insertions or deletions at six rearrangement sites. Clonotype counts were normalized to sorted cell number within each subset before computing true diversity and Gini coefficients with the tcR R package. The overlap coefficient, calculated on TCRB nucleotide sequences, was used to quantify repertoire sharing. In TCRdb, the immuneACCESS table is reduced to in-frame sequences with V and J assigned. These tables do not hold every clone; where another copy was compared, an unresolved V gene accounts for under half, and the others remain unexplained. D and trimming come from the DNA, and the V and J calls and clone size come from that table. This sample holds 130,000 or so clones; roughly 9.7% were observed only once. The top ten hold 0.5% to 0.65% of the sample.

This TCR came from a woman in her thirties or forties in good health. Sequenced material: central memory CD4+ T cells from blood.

The nucleotide sequence is given as TGTGCCAGCAGCTTAGAAATAGCTCCTAGCACAGATACGCAGTATTTT. Its protein product is CASSLEIAPSTDTQYF. Recombination linked TRBV7-9 to TRBJ2-3; no D segment can be confidently identified. V lost 1 base and J lost 0 bases; the stretch between them is 11 bases long. CDR1 and CDR2 are read off the germline V gene (reference sequence) as SEHNR and FQNEAQ. From its cysteine to its phenylalanine, the CDR3 spans 16 amino acids. Only CDR3 DNA is held: 48 bases, read in frame from base 1.